The entry below gives a single T cell receptor beta chain sequence along with its context. In the source study's methods: Reference gene primers were amplified, and this amplification served to estimate nucleated cell counts. Generated by immunoSEQ multiplex PCR, the TCRdb table keeps only in-frame clones and is missing some. V and J calls plus clone size are reproduced from that table; the DNA served to infer D and trimming. The sample gives 390,000 or so clones, 70% to 90% of which show up once; almost 1.5% is in the top ten. The sample is drawn from a study of blood T cell repertoires in COVID-19. Study summary: Sites in the United States, Italy and Spain provided acute and convalescent COVID-19 samples. T cells, B-cell-depleted T cells, or PBMCs provided the cDNA or gDNA that served as material.

Germline CDR1 reads LGHDT; CDR2 reads YNNKEL (reference sequence). The ends were cut back, 4 bases at V and 4 bases at J, with 14 bases in the middle. CDR3 length equals 14 residues. The rearrangement joins TRBV3-1 (or the pseudogene TRBV3-2) to TRBJ2-7, with D possibly being TRBD1 (6 bases). This TCR came from a woman aged 25 to 39 with active or convalescent COVID-19. The sample was peripheral blood. The CDR3 region is CASSRRGGGYEQYF. The CDR3 DNA follows: TGTGCCAGCAGCCGTCGAGGGGGTGGATACGAGCAGTACTTC.